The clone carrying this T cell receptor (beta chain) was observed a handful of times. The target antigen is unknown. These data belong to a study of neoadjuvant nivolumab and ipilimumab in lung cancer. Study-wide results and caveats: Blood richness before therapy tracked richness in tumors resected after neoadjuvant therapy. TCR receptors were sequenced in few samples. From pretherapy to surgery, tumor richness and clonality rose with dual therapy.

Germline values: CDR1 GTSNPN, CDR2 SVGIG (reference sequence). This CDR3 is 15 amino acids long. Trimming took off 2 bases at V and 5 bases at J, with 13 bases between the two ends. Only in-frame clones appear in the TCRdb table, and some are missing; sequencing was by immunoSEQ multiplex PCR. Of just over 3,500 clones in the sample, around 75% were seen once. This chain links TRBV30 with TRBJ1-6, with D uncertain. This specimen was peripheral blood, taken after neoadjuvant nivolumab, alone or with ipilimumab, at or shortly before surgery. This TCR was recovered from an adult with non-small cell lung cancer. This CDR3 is CAWSNRKRNNSPLHF. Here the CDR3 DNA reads TGTGCCTGGAGTAACAGAAAGAGGAATAATTCACCCCTCCACTTT.